Listed here are 5 T cell receptor beta chains from one sample, sequenced in a study of T cells in Graves' hyperthyroidism and ophthalmopathy. It was RNA transcripts that yielded the amplified TCR beta CDR3 regions. First-round RT-PCR with HTBI primers amplified the TCR CDR3 region. TCRdb fed the multiplex PCR reads into MiXCR, producing one record per CDR3 protein. The repertoire includes about 480,000 distinct CDR3 sequences, approximately 15% of them detected once, and about a sixth sits in the top ten. The sample taken for sequencing was blood. Receptors were obtained from a young woman with Graves' hyperthyroidism.

The rearrangement joins TRBV7-3 to TRBJ2-6, with 15 bases that match TRBD2. This CDR3 spans 19 amino acids. In germline, CDR1 is SGHTA, CDR2 FQGTGA. V was pared by 3 bases and J by 4 bases, with 7 bases of the junction left unmatched. The CDR3 reads CASSFPGTSGRTGANVLTF. The CDR3 DNA reads as TGTGCCAGCAGCTTTCCCGGGACTAGCGGGAGGACCGGGGCCAACGTCCTGACTTTC.

Many counts were recorded for this clonotype. J is TRBJ2-3 and V is TRBV12-3 or TRBV12-4, with 9 nucleotides matching TRBD2. V trimming: 6 bases; J trimming: 2 bases; junction bases outside the gene matches: 6. The CDR3 runs to 15 residues. The CDR3 bases are TGTGCCAGCAGCCGTAGCGGGAGTGTCACAGATACGCAGTATTTT. This codes for CASSRSGSVTDTQYF.

This clonotype was seen more than once but under ten times. In DNA, the CDR3 is TGTGCCAGCCATAACCCCCGAGTGGGGGGAAATGGCTACACCTTC. This translates into CASHNPRVGGNGYTF. The genes are TRBV19 and TRBJ1-2; D might be TRBD1 (5 bases). The CDR3 loop spans 15 amino acids. V dropped 9 bases and J dropped 6 bases, with 23 bases sitting between them. CDR1 is LNHDA and CDR2 is SQIVND in the germline V gene (reference sequence).

There are many counts of this clonotype. V is TRBV11-2 and J is TRBJ2-2, with 14 nucleotides matching TRBD2. The germline V gene has CDR1 SGHAT and CDR2 FQNNGV. This CDR3 has 21 amino acids. The junction had 15 bases not matched to a gene; V was cut back by 2 bases and J by 4 bases. CDR3 amino acids: CASSLRVGLTSGRAGTGELFF. The CDR3 region has the DNA TGTGCCAGCAGCTTAAGAGTGGGGTTGACTAGCGGGAGGGCAGGCACCGGGGAGCTGTTTTTT. The variable domain in full, completed from reference TRBV11-2 and TRBJ2-2, reads EAGVAQSPRYKIIEKRQSVAFWCNPISGHATLYWYQQILGQGPKLLIQFQNNGVVDDSQLPKDRFSAERLKGVDSTLKIQPAKLEDSAVYLCASSLRVGLTSGRAGTGELFFGEGSRLTVL.

This clonotype was recorded many times. The chain employs TRBV9 and TRBJ1-2; 7 bases fit TRBD1. This CDR3 region has 16 residues. From germline, CDR1 is SGDLS and CDR2 YYNGEE. V trimming: 0 bases; J trimming: 2 bases; junction bases outside the gene matches: 7. The CDR3 DNA follows: TGTGCCAGCAGCGTAGGGCTAGGGACAGCAAACTATGGCTACACCTTC. Amino acids: CASSVGLGTANYGYTF.